A selection of T cell receptor beta chains follows, all from one sample in a study of read filtering for tumor transcriptome and immune sequencing. TCRdb passed the reads through MiXCR, listing each CDR3 protein once. The profile shows roughly 56,000 distinct CDR3 sequences, approximately 20% of them singletons. Sequencing input: a population of CD138-negative cells sorted from bone marrow. These receptors were taken from a donor aged 40 or over with multiple myeloma. Both conserved end residues are part of each CDR3. Each record gives: clone size, V gene, D gene, J gene, CDR3 protein, CDR3 DNA. D genes are given only for firm matches. Only part of the rows carry a size: once, few, many, or a class if the clone is expanded.

clone size: many; V gene: TRBV2; D gene: .; J gene: TRBJ2-1; CDR3 protein: CASRPGVSYNEQFF; CDR3 DNA: TGTGCCAGCAGACCGGGGGTATCCTACAATGAGCAGTTCTTC
clone size: many; V gene: TRBV12-3/TRBV12-4; D gene: .; J gene: TRBJ2-3; CDR3 protein: CASKKGGTDTQYF; CDR3 DNA: TGTGCCAGCAAGAAAGGGGGCACAGATACGCAGTATTTT
clone size: .; V gene: TRBV10-3; D gene: .; J gene: TRBJ2-3; CDR3 protein: CAISERGLADTQYF; CDR3 DNA: TGTGCCATCAGTGAACGGGGGTTGGCAGATACGCAGTATTTT
clone size: many; V gene: TRBV5-1; D gene: .; J gene: TRBJ1-1; CDR3 protein: CASSQMENTEAFF; CDR3 DNA: TGCGCCAGCAGCCAGATGGAGAATACTGAAGCTTTCTTT
clone size: many; V gene: TRBV5-5; D gene: TRBD1; J gene: TRBJ1-1; CDR3 protein: CASSPDRGRRDTEAFF; CDR3 DNA: TGTGCCAGCAGCCCCGACAGGGGGCGTAGGGACACTGAAGCTTTCTTT
clone size: many; V gene: TRBV3-1; D gene: .; J gene: TRBJ1-1; CDR3 protein: CASSQGGAGTEAFF; CDR3 DNA: TGTGCCAGCAGCCAAGGGGGCGCGGGCACTGAAGCTTTCTTT
clone size: many; V gene: TRBV12-3/TRBV12-4; D gene: .; J gene: TRBJ2-3; CDR3 protein: CASSPPYFSASTDTQYF; CDR3 DNA: TGTGCCAGCAGTCCCCCCTACTTCTCGGCCAGCACAGATACGCAGTATTTT
clone size: many; V gene: TRBV28; D gene: .; J gene: TRBJ2-3; CDR3 protein: CASVAGTDTQYF; CDR3 DNA: TGTGCCAGTGTGGCGGGCACAGATACGCAGTATTTT
clone size: many; V gene: TRBV4-1; D gene: TRBD2; J gene: TRBJ2-5; CDR3 protein: CASSQDASGAETQYF; CDR3 DNA: TGCGCCAGCAGCCAAGATGCCAGCGGGGCGGAGACCCAGTACTTC
clone size: many; V gene: TRBV18; D gene: .; J gene: TRBJ2-3; CDR3 protein: CASSPSPLNTDTQYF; CDR3 DNA: TGTGCCAGCTCGCCATCCCCCCTTAACACAGATACGCAGTATTTT
clone size: many; V gene: TRBV2; D gene: TRBD1; J gene: TRBJ1-5; CDR3 protein: CASSEEQGADQPQHF; CDR3 DNA: TGTGCCAGCAGTGAAGAGCAGGGGGCAGATCAGCCCCAGCATTTT
clone size: many; V gene: TRBV24-1; D gene: TRBD2; J gene: TRBJ2-1; CDR3 protein: CATSDSIAGEQFF; CDR3 DNA: TGTGCCACCAGTGATAGCATAGCGGGCGAGCAGTTCTTC
clone size: many; V gene: TRBV20-1; D gene: .; J gene: TRBJ1-2; CDR3 protein: CSALIRTEGYTF; CDR3 DNA: TGCAGTGCCTTGATCAGGACAGAAGGCTACACCTTC
clone size: few; V gene: TRBV12-3/TRBV12-4; D gene: TRBD1; J gene: TRBJ2-7; CDR3 protein: CASSFDRGNEQYF; CDR3 DNA: TGTGCCAGCAGTTTTGACAGGGGCAACGAGCAGTACTTC